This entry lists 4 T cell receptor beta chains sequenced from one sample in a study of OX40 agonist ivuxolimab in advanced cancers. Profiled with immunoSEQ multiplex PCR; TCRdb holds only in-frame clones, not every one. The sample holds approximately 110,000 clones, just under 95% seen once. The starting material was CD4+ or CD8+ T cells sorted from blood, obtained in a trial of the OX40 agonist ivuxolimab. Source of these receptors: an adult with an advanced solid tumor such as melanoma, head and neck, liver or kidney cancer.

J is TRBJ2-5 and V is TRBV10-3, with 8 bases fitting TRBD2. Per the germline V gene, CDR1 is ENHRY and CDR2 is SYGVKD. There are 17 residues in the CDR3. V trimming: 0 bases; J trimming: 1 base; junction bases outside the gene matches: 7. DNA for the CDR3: TGTGCCATCAGTGAGTCGACGGGAGGGGGAGGCCAAGAGACCCAGTACTTC. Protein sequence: CAISESTGGGGQETQYF.

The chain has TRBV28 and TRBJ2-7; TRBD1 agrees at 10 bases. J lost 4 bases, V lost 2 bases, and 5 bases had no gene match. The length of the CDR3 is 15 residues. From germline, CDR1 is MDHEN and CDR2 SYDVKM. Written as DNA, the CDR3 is TGTGCCAGCAGTTTAGCGGGACAGGGGAAATACGAGCAGTACTTC. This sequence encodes CASSLAGQGKYEQYF.

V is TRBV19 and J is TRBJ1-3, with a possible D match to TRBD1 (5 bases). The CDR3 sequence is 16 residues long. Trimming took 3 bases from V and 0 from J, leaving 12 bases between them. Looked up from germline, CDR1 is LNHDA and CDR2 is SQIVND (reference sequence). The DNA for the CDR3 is TGTGCCAGTAGTATGGGACTGCTGAGCTCTGGAAACACCATATATTTT. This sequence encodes CASSMGLLSSGNTIYF.

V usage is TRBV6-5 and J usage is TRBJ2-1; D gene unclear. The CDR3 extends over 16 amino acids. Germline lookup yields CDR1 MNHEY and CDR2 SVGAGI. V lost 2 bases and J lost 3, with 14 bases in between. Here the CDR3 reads CASSYTPSGLYNEQFF. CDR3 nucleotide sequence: TGTGCCAGCAGTTACACCCCGTCCGGGCTCTACAATGAGCAGTTCTTC.